Given below is one T cell receptor (beta chain) in context. This clone was seen a handful of times. No cognate antigen has been identified for it. Per-base quality was not reported, and no clone a single base away is much larger than it. The data stem from a study of blood T cell repertoires in COVID-19 (dated by TCRdb to 2019 to 2021). Broadly, across the study: Collaborator samples came from the United States, Italy and Spain and covered acute and convalescent phases of COVID-19. The material from the prospective study consisted of cDNA or gDNA derived from T cells, B-cell-depleted T cells, or PBMCs. Deeply sampled blood TCRbeta repertoires from subjects exposed to, actively infected with, or recovered from COVID-19 were included in the dataset. The repertoires were released in a freely available public database meant as a resource for research on the immune response to SARS-CoV-2. The samples were drawn from the first 160 participants of the ongoing ImmuneRACE study and from 950 to 1,500 subjects provided by 6 global collaborators. Sample metadata almost always included a de-identified subject ID, COVID-19 status, age in years and sex. HLA class I and class II types, where available, came from metadata supplied by the sample provider rather than from assay-based typing. The paper's findings and limits, for the study overall: The quantity of clinical and demographic metadata differed by source and by participant and was supplied without curation.

The CDR3 spans 14 residues, from the cysteine through the phenylalanine. Of the read, only the CDR3 DNA is kept; its 42 bases are in frame from base 1. Germline trimming amounts to 3 bases on V and 8 bases on J, with 6 as the count of junction bases outside the gene matches. Reading the germline V gene gives CDR1 MGHRA and CDR2 YSYEKL. Each collaborating institution followed its own protocols to collect whole blood in K2EDTA tubes. For TCRbeta analysis, collaborators shipped samples in one of three forms: frozen whole blood, isolated PBMCs, or DNA extracted from either of those sample types. TCRbeta CDR3 regions were amplified from genomic DNA by means of the immunoSEQ Assay, a bias-controlled multiplex PCR. The authors' analysis ran thus. The number of nucleated cells in each sample was estimated from the amplification of reference gene primers within the assay. To quantify the absolute abundance of each unique TCRbeta CDR3 rearrangement, sequence reads were collapsed and filtered. Productive Simpson clonality was computed per sample as the square root of Simpson's diversity index over productive rearrangements. Entries here come from immuneACCESS through TCRdb and include only in-frame sequences with V and J called. Some clones fail to appear in such tables; in the studies checked, an unresolved V gene covers under half of the shortfall, and the cause of the remainder is unknown. For V, J and clone size, that table is used; D and trimming come from the DNA. The sample contains 150,000 or so clones, around 84% of them found a single time. The top ten hold 8.2% of the sample.

Sequenced: peripheral blood. The sequence was obtained from a woman aged 60 to 75 with acute or convalescent COVID-19. The chain uses TRBV4-1 and TRBJ2-2; TRBD2 agrees with 7 junctional bases. The CDR3 loop reads CASSQQGGAGELFF. Here is the DNA: TGCGCCAGCAGCCAGCAGGGAGGGGCTGGGGAGCTGTTTTTT.